Sequencing of this TCR beta chain was carried out in a study of blood T cell repertoires in COVID-19 (dated by TCRdb to about 2020). Looking at the study overall: Samples from collaborators originated in the United States, Italy and Spain and spanned both the acute and convalescent phases of COVID-19. The prospective study material was composed of cDNA or gDNA derived from T cells, B-cell-depleted T cells, or PBMCs. Deeply sampled blood TCRbeta repertoires from subjects exposed to, actively infected with, or recovered from COVID-19 were included in the dataset. The repertoires were released in a freely available public database intended as a resource for research on the immune response to SARS-CoV-2. The samples were drawn from the first 160 participants of the ongoing ImmuneRACE study and from 1,254 subjects provided by 6 global collaborators. The sample metadata nearly always contained a de-identified subject ID, COVID-19 status, age in years and sex. Where available, HLA class I and class II types were taken from metadata supplied by the sample provider and were not determined by assay-based typing. The paper's findings and limits, for the study overall: The quantity of clinical and demographic metadata differed by source and by participant and was supplied without curation.

The CDR3 holds 15 amino acids from the cysteine to the phenylalanine. The kept DNA is CDR3 alone, 45 bases in frame from the first base. V loses 0 bases at its end and J loses 7 bases; junction bases beyond the gene matches: 5. For CDR1 and CDR2, the germline V gene lists SGHRS and YFSETQ. To note about this clone: Its antigen is currently not known. The record has no base qualities; no much larger clone is one base away.

Each collaborating institution followed its own protocols to collect whole blood in K2EDTA tubes. Collaborator samples were shipped for TCRbeta analysis as frozen whole blood, isolated PBMCs, or DNA extracted from either sample type. TCRbeta CDR3 regions were amplified from genomic DNA by means of the immunoSEQ Assay, a bias-controlled multiplex PCR. As for the authors' bioinformatics: Within the assay, amplification of reference gene primers was used to estimate how many nucleated cells each sample contained. To quantify the absolute abundance of each unique TCRbeta CDR3 rearrangement, sequence reads were collapsed and filtered. For each sample, productive Simpson clonality was calculated as the square root of Simpson's diversity index across productive rearrangements. Drawn from immuneACCESS, this table holds only the in-frame rearrangements with V and J called that TCRdb kept. Clones are partly lost; checked studies trace under half to an unresolved V gene and leave the rest unexplained. From that table come the V and J calls and clone size; the DNA was used to work out D and trimming. Recorded for this sample are around 99,000 clones; around 88% of them occurred a single time. The ten largest make up around 6.5% of the sample.

The rearrangement combines TRBV5-1 with TRBJ2-1, and 9 junctional nucleotides match TRBD1. Specimen: peripheral blood. This receptor was taken from a man aged 50-59 years with active or convalescent COVID-19. The CDR3 reads CASSLDPGQGNEQFF. The base sequence is TGCGCCAGCAGCTTGGACCCGGGACAGGGAAATGAGCAGTTCTTC.